This TCR beta chain appears in the sequencing data of a study of response to subunit inactivated influenza vaccine. Findings of the study overall: With each seasonal influenza vaccination, the authors suggested, few new T cells are recruited.

TCRdb used MiXCR to reprocess the RT-PCR reads, holding one entry per CDR3 protein. Of 550,000 to 800,000 distinct CDR3 sequences in the sample, about a sixth were seen once. Concerning this clonotype: As yet, its antigen is unknown.

The sequences come from PBMCs from blood, collected about 13 days after vaccination. The source is a man over 45 who received an inactivated influenza vaccine.

Here the CDR3 DNA reads TGCAGTGCCAGGCAGGGATCAAACCTACTATTCAATGAGCAGTTCTTC. Encoded protein: CSARQGSNLLFNEQFF. This chain uses TRBV20-1 with TRBJ2-1; a possible D gene is TRBD1 (5 bases). Germline assignment: CDR1 DFQATT and CDR2 SNEGSKA (reference sequence). The CDR3 is 16 residues long. V was cut by 6 bases and J by 6 bases, with 24 bases left in between.